This T cell receptor (beta chain) came from a study of blood T cells in healthy people across ages. On the study more broadly: Researchers report that template switching captured about one barcoded beta molecule per two T cells. General study results and limits: Compared with aged donors, long-lived donors showed fewer expanded clones, suggesting selection.

This clonotype was seen only a few times. What it recognizes is unknown. Each donor's blood draw was around 9.2 milliliters of peripheral blood. A second PCR, run for about 7 to 11 cycles, used a sample-barcoded 5' primer plus a J-beta primer mix. Each TCR beta cDNA got a 12-nucleotide random molecular identifier. TCRdb re-derived calls from the 5' RACE reads in MiXCR, one entry per CDR3 protein. The sample has roughly 1,700,000 distinct CDR3 sequences, under 30% seen once; the top ten hold over 7%. V lost 4 bases, J lost 5 bases, and 17 bases lay in between. CDR1 is SGHRS, CDR2 YFSETQ, per germline. The CDR3 consists of 15 residues.

The sequenced sample was blood. The rearrangement joins TRBV5-1 to TRBJ2-3; D unclear. The origin of this receptor is a woman in her 30s in good health. The CDR3 DNA reads TGCGCCAGCAGCCCGCAATCAGCTGGGTTAGATACGCAGTATTTT. Protein sequence: CASSPQSAGLDTQYF.